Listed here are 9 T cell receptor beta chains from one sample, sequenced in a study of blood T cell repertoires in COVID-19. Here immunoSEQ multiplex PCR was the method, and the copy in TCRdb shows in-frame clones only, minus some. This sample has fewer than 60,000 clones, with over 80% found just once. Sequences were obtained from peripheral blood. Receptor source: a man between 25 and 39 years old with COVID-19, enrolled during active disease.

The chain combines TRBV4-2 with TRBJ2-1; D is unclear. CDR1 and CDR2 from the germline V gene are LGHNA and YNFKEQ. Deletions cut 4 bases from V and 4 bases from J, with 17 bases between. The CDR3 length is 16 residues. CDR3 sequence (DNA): TGTGCCAGCAGCCTCCCAACCTCCGGAGTTTACAATGAGCAGTTCTTC. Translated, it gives CASSLPTSGVYNEQFF.

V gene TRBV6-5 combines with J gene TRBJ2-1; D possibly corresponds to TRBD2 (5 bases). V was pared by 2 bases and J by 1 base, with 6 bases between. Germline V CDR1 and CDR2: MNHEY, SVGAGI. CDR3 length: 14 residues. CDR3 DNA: TGTGCCAGCAGTTACGGGAGTTCCTACAATGAGCAGTTCTTC. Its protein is CASSYGSSYNEQFF.

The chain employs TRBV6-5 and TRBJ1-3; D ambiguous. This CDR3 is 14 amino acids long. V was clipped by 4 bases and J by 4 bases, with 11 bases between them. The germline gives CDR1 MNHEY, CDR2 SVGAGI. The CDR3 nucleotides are TGTGCCAGCAGTTCCCGGGTGTGGGGAAACACCATATATTTT. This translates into CASSSRVWGNTIYF.

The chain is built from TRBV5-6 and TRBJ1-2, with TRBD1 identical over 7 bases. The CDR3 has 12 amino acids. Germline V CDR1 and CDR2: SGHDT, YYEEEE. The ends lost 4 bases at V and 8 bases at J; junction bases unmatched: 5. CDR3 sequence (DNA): TGTGCCAGCAGCCAGACAGGGAGGGGCTACACCTTC. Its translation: CASSQTGRGYTF.

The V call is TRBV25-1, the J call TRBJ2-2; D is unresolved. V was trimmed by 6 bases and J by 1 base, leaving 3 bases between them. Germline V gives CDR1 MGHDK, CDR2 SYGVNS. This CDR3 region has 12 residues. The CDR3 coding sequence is TGTGCCAGCAGCCAGAACACCGGGGAGCTGTTTTTT. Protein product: CASSQNTGELFF.

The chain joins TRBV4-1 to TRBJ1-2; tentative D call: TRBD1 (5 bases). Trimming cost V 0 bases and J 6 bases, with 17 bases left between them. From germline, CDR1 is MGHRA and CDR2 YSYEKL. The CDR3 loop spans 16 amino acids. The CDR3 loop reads CASSQDLPGNEDGYTF. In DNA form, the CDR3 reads TGCGCCAGCAGCCAAGATCTTCCAGGGAATGAGGATGGCTACACCTTC.

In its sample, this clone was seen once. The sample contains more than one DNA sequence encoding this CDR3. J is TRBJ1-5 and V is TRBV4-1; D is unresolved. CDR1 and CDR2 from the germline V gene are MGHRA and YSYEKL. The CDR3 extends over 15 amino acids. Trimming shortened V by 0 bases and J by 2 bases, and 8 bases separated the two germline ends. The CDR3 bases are TGCGCCAGCAGCCAAGATGTAACGGGCAATCAGCCCCAGCATTTT. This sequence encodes CASSQDVTGNQPQHF.

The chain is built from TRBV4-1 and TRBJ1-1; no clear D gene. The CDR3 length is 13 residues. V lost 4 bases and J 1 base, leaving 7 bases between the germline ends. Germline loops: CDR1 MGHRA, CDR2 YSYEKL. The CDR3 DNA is TGCGCCAGCAGCCCGACTGCGAACACTGAAGCTTTCTTT. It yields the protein CASSPTANTEAFF.

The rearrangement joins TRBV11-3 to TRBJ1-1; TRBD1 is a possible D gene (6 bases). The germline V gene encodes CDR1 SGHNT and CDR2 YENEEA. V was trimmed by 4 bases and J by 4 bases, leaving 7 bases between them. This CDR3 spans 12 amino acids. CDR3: CASSSDSTEAFF. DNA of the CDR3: TGTGCCAGCAGCTCGGACAGCACTGAAGCTTTCTTT.